The entry that follows covers one TCR beta chain sequence. The entry originates in a study of control samples from healthy donors and cancer patients. Sequencing was performed with immunoSEQ multiplex PCR; in TCRdb, only in-frame clones are kept and a portion is missing. The sample lists some 120,000 clones, roughly 90% occurring once. The sequence was obtained from a man over 45 in good health. The sequenced sample was blood.

The CDR3 DNA reads as TGCGCCAGCAGTACGGACAGTTACGAGCAGTACTTC. Encoded protein: CASSTDSYEQYF. The chain employs TRBV10-2 and TRBJ2-7; D perhaps matches TRBD1 (6 bases). This CDR3 has 12 amino acids. CDR1 and CDR2 from the germline V gene are WSHSY and SAAADI. V was shortened by 5 bases and J by 4 bases, with 9 bases between the two germline ends.